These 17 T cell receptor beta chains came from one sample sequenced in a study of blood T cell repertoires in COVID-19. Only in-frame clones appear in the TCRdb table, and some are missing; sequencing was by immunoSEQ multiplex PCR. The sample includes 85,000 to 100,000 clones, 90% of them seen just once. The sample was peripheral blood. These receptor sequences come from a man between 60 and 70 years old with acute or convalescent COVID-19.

CDR3 nucleotide sequence: TGTGCCTCCAAGGAGAATAGCGGGGTCTTATCCTACAATGAGCAGTTCTTC. This gives the protein CASKENSGVLSYNEQFF. The V gene is TRBV19, the J gene TRBJ2-1; 8 bases line up with TRBD2. Unmatched junction bases numbered 16, after V lost 11 bases and J lost 1 base. Germline V gene data show CDR1 as LNHDA and CDR2 as SQIVND (reference sequence). The CDR3 is 17 residues long. The entire variable domain, with the rest obtained from reference TRBV19 and TRBJ2-1, is as follows: DGGITQSPKYLFRKEGQNVTLSCEQNLNHDAMYWYRQDPGQGLRLIYYSQIVNDFQKGDIAEGYSVSREKKESFPLTVTSAQKNPTAFYLCASKENSGVLSYNEQFFGPGTRLTVL.

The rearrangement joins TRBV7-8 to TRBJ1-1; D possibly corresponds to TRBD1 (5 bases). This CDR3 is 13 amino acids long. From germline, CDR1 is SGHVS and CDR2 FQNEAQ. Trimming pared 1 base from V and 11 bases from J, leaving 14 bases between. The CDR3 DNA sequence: TGTGCCAGCAGCTTAGTGAGGGACCGGGAGGCTTTCTTT. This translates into CASSLVRDREAFF.

The CDR3 DNA sequence: TGCGCCAGCCACGACGGGGGTCGGGGTTTAACTGAAGCTTTCTTT. Translating it yields CASHDGGRGLTEAFF. The genes are TRBV5-1 and TRBJ1-1; D might be TRBD1 (5 bases). The V gene's germline CDR1 is SGHRS and CDR2 YFSETQ. V was clipped by 7 bases and J by 5 bases, with 21 bases between them. The CDR3 length is 15 residues.

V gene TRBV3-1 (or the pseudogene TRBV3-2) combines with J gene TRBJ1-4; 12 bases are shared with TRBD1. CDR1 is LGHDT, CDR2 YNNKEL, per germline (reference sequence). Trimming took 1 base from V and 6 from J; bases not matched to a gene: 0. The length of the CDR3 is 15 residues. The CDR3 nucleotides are TGTGCCAGCAGCCAAGGGGACAGGGGGCATGAAAAACTGTTTTTT. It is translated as CASSQGDRGHEKLFF.

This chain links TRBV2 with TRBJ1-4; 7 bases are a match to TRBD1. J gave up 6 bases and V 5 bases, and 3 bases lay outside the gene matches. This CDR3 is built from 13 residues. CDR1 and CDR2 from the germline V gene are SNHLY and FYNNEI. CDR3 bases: TGTGCCAGCAGTCGTGACAGGGATGAAAAACTGTTTTTT. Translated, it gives CASSRDRDEKLFF. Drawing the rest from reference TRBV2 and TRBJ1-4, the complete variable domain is EPEVTQTPSHQVTQMGQEVILRCVPISNHLYFYWYRQILGQKVEFLVSFYNNEISEKSEIFDDQFSVERPDGSNFTLKIRSTKLEDSAMYFCASSRDRDEKLFFGSGTQLSVL.

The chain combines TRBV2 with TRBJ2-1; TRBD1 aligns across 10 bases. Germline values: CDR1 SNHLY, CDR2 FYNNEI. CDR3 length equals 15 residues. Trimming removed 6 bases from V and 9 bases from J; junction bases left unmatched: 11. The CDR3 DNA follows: TGTGCCAGCAGGACCGGGACAGGGGTAGCTGGTGAGCAGTTCTTC. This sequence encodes CASRTGTGVAGEQFF.

The CDR3 sequence is CASSPPASDNEKLFF. CDR3 nucleotide sequence: TGTGCCAGCTCACCACCGGCCAGCGATAATGAAAAACTGTTTTTT. The chain carries TRBV18 and TRBJ1-4, with unresolved D. V dropped 0 bases and J dropped 4 bases, with 9 bases sitting between them. The CDR3 is made up of 15 amino acids. The germline CDR1 and CDR2 sequences are KGHSH and LQKENI.

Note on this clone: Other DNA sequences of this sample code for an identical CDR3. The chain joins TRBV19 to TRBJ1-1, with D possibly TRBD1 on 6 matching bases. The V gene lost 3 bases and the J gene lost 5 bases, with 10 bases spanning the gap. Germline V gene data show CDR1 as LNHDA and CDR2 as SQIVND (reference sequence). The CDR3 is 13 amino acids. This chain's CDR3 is CASSMKGDTEAFF. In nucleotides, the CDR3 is TGTGCCAGTAGTATGAAGGGGGATACTGAAGCTTTCTTT. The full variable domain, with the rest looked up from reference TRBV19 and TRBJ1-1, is DGGITQSPKYLFRKEGQNVTLSCEQNLNHDAMYWYRQDPGQGLRLIYYSQIVNDFQKGDIAEGYSVSREKKESFPLTVTSAQKNPTAFYLCASSMKGDTEAFFGQGTRLTVV.

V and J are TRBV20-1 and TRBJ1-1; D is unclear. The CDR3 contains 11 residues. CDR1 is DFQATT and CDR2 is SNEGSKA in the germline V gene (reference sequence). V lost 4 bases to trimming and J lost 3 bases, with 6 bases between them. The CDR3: CSAMEDTEAFF. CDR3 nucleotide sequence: TGCAGTGCTATGGAGGACACTGAAGCTTTCTTT.

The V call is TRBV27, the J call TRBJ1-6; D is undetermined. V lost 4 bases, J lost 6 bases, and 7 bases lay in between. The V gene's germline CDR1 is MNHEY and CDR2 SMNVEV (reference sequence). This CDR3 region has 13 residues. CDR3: CASSSWPNSPLHF. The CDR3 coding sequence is TGTGCCAGCAGTTCGTGGCCTAATTCACCCCTCCACTTT.

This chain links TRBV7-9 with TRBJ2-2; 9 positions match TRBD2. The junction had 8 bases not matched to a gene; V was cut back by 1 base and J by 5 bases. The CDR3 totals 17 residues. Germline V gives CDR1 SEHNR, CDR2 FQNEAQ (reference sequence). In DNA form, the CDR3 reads TGTGCCAGCAGCTTAGTGGCTAGCGGGGTGGATACCGGGGAGCTGTTTTTT. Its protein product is CASSLVASGVDTGELFF.

The CDR3: CASSQDAGIGSETQYF. Here the CDR3 DNA reads TGTGCCAGCAGCCAAGACGCGGGGATCGGGTCGGAGACCCAGTACTTC. The chain uses TRBV3-1 (or the pseudogene TRBV3-2) and TRBJ2-5; D is perhaps TRBD2 (6 bases). Trimming took 0 bases from V and 5 from J, leaving 16 bases between them. Per germline, CDR1 LGHDT and CDR2 YNNKEL (reference sequence). The CDR3 totals 16 residues.

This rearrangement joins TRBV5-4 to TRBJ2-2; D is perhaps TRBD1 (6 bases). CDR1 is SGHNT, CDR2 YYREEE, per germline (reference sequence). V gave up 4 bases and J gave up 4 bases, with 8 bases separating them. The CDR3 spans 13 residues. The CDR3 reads CASSIQGTGELFF. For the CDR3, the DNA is TGTGCCAGCAGCATACAGGGCACCGGGGAGCTGTTTTTT.

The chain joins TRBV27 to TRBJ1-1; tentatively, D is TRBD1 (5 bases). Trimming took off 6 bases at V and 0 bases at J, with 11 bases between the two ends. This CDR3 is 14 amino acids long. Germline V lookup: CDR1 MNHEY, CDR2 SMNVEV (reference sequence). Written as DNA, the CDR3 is TGTGCCAGCAGCCCAGGGCGAATGAACACTGAAGCTTTCTTT. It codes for CASSPGRMNTEAFF.

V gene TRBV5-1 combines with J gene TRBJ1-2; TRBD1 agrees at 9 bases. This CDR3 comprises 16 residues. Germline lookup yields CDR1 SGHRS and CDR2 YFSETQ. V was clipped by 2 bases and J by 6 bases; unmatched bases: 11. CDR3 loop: CASSLRPGQGGHGYTF. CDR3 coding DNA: TGCGCCAGCAGCTTACGACCGGGACAGGGAGGACATGGCTACACCTTC.

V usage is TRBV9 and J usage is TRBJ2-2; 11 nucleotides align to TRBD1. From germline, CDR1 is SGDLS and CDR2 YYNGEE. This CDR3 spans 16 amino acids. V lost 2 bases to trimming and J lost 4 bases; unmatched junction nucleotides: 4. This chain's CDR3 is CASSVGQGATTGELFF. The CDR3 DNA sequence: TGTGCCAGCAGCGTCGGACAGGGGGCTACCACCGGGGAGCTGTTTTTT.

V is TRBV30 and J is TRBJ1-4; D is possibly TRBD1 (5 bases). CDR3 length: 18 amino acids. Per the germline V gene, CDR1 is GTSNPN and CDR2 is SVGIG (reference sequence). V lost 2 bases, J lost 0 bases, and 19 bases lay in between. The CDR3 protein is CAWSLGSAGQATNEKLFF. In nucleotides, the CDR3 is TGTGCCTGGAGTCTAGGGTCGGCAGGACAAGCAACTAATGAAAAACTGTTTTTT.